This is a list of T cell receptor beta chains from one sample in a study of blood T cells in healthy people across ages. TCRdb passed the 5' RACE reads through MiXCR, listing each CDR3 protein once. This table has 700,000 to 1,000,000 distinct CDR3 sequences, more than 40% appearing once. Input material: blood. These receptors were collected from a man in his sixties in good health. Both conserved end residues are part of each CDR3. A D gene is named only where the DNA matches it firmly. Some rows have no size entry. The others give once, few or many, or a class for an expanded clone.

cdr3_length: 13
j_call: TRBJ2-3
clone_size: .
d_call: .
v_call: TRBV27
cdr3_aa: CASSFVRTDTQYF
cdr3_nt: TGTGCCAGCAGTTTCGTACGCACAGATACGCAGTATTTT

cdr3_length: 15
j_call: TRBJ2-3
clone_size: few
d_call: TRBD2
v_call: TRBV25-1
cdr3_aa: CASSDSAGGRDTQYF
cdr3_nt: TGTGCCAGCAGTGATTCGGCGGGGGGGCGGGATACGCAGTATTTT

cdr3_length: 12
j_call: TRBJ2-7
clone_size: .
d_call: .
v_call: TRBV6-2/TRBV6-3
cdr3_aa: CASRPGRNEQYF
cdr3_nt: TGTGCCAGCAGACCGGGACGGAACGAGCAGTACTTC

cdr3_length: 12
j_call: TRBJ1-2
clone_size: .
d_call: TRBD1
v_call: TRBV20-1
cdr3_aa: CSATTGDYGYTF
cdr3_nt: TGCAGTGCTACGACAGGGGACTATGGCTACACCTTC

cdr3_length: 14
j_call: TRBJ2-7
clone_size: .
d_call: .
v_call: TRBV29-1
cdr3_aa: CSVRFRQDSYEQYF
cdr3_nt: TGCAGCGTTCGTTTCCGACAGGACTCCTACGAGCAGTACTTC

cdr3_length: 16
j_call: TRBJ2-7
clone_size: .
d_call: TRBD1
v_call: TRBV24-1
cdr3_aa: CATSDSIGDSDNEQYF
cdr3_nt: TGTGCCACCAGTGATTCGATCGGGGACAGCGACAATGAGCAGTACTTC

cdr3_length: 17
j_call: TRBJ2-1
clone_size: few
d_call: TRBD2
v_call: TRBV7-2
cdr3_aa: CASSLASAGYTYNEQFF
cdr3_nt: TGTGCCAGCAGCTTAGCTTCAGCGGGGTATACCTACAATGAGCAGTTCTTC

cdr3_length: 15
j_call: TRBJ2-5
clone_size: once
d_call: .
v_call: TRBV4-3
cdr3_aa: CASSQEGTTPVEQYF
cdr3_nt: TGCGCCAGCAGCCAAGAAGGGACAACCCCGGTGGAGCAGTACTTC

cdr3_length: 15
j_call: TRBJ2-5
clone_size: few
d_call: .
v_call: TRBV11-2
cdr3_aa: CASSQSGATLETQYF
cdr3_nt: TGTGCCAGCAGCCAATCGGGGGCGACCCTGGAGACCCAGTACTTC

cdr3_length: 12
j_call: TRBJ1-1
clone_size: few
d_call: .
v_call: TRBV3-1
cdr3_aa: CASSRGQAEAFF
cdr3_nt: TGTGCCAGCTCACGGGGGCAGGCTGAAGCTTTCTTT

cdr3_length: 15
j_call: TRBJ1-2
clone_size: few
d_call: TRBD1
v_call: TRBV29-1
cdr3_aa: CSVESRDRVNYGYTF
cdr3_nt: TGCAGCGTTGAGTCGAGGGACAGGGTTAACTATGGCTACACCTTC

cdr3_length: 15
j_call: TRBJ2-7
clone_size: .
d_call: TRBD1
v_call: TRBV20-1
cdr3_aa: CSAPAPRTGADEQYF
cdr3_nt: TGCAGTGCCCCGGCCCCCCGGACAGGGGCAGACGAGCAGTACTTC

cdr3_length: 13
j_call: TRBJ2-3
clone_size: few
d_call: TRBD1
v_call: TRBV29-1
cdr3_aa: CSARDSGSYTQYF
cdr3_nt: TGCAGCGCCCGGGACAGTGGGTCGTATACGCAGTATTTT

cdr3_length: 14
j_call: TRBJ2-5
clone_size: .
d_call: .
v_call: TRBV7-2
cdr3_aa: CASSELQGQETQYF
cdr3_nt: TGTGCCAGCAGCGAACTTCAAGGCCAAGAGACCCAGTACTTC

cdr3_length: 16
j_call: TRBJ2-2
clone_size: .
d_call: .
v_call: TRBV7-3
cdr3_aa: CASSLNSRRNTGELFF
cdr3_nt: TGTGCCAGCAGCTTAAACAGCAGAAGAAACACCGGGGAGCTGTTTTTT

cdr3_length: 12
j_call: TRBJ1-1
clone_size: .
d_call: .
v_call: TRBV14
cdr3_aa: CASSQGVFEAFF
cdr3_nt: TGTGCCAGCAGCCAAGGCGTTTTTGAAGCTTTCTTT

cdr3_length: 17
j_call: TRBJ1-2
clone_size: few
d_call: .
v_call: TRBV4-3
cdr3_aa: CASSQDGQRGSYYGYTF
cdr3_nt: TGCGCCAGCAGCCAAGACGGTCAGAGGGGGAGTTACTATGGCTACACCTTC

cdr3_length: 14
j_call: TRBJ1-1
clone_size: .
d_call: TRBD1
v_call: TRBV2
cdr3_aa: CASSTQGTWTEAFF
cdr3_nt: TGTGCCAGCAGCACACAGGGGACTTGGACTGAAGCTTTCTTT

cdr3_length: 17
j_call: TRBJ1-6
clone_size: .
d_call: .
v_call: TRBV6-2/TRBV6-3
cdr3_aa: CASTGVDRSPENSPLHF
cdr3_nt: TGTGCCAGCACCGGGGTGGACAGATCGCCTGAGAATTCACCCCTCCACTTT

cdr3_length: 16
j_call: TRBJ2-1
clone_size: once
d_call: TRBD2
v_call: TRBV7-9
cdr3_aa: CASSLWGTSGANEQFF
cdr3_nt: TGTGCCAGCAGCTTATGGGGGACTAGCGGGGCCAATGAGCAGTTCTTC

cdr3_length: 17
j_call: TRBJ2-1
clone_size: few
d_call: .
v_call: TRBV7-2
cdr3_aa: CASSLPFGVSSYNEQFF
cdr3_nt: TGTGCCAGCAGCTTACCCTTTGGGGTAAGCTCCTACAATGAGCAGTTCTTC

cdr3_length: 15
j_call: TRBJ2-7
clone_size: few
d_call: .
v_call: TRBV4-1
cdr3_aa: CASSPISGTIYEQYF
cdr3_nt: TGCGCCAGCAGTCCCATCTCAGGGACAATCTACGAGCAGTACTTC

cdr3_length: 16
j_call: TRBJ1-1
clone_size: .
d_call: .
v_call: TRBV9
cdr3_aa: CASSPTGAAGNTEAFF
cdr3_nt: TGTGCCAGCAGCCCTACGGGGGCTGCTGGGAACACTGAAGCTTTCTTT

cdr3_length: 16
j_call: TRBJ1-6
clone_size: .
d_call: .
v_call: TRBV6-1
cdr3_aa: CASSEDWGGSSSPLHF
cdr3_nt: TGTGCCAGCAGTGAAGATTGGGGGGGCTCTTCTTCACCCCTCCACTTT